The 22 T cell receptor beta chains reported below all come from one sample, sequenced in a study of cytomegalovirus exposure and HLA in healthy donors. Sequencing was performed with immunoSEQ multiplex PCR; in TCRdb, only in-frame clones are kept and a portion is missing. The data show 150,000 to 180,000 clones, with more than 70% seen just once and approximately 2% held by the top ten. Sequencing was performed on PBMCs. These receptors came from a human donor in good health.

The count of this clone is one. Because the CDR3's place on the DNA is in doubt, the DNA is left out and the CDR3 is given as listed by TCRdb. The chain uses TRBV5-4 and TRBJ1-4; the table's D call TRBD1 went unverified against the DNA. The CDR3 spans 15 amino acids, including both terminal residues. Germline CDR1 reads SGHNT; CDR2 reads YYREEE (reference sequence). The CDR3 is CASSFGQGARSHQSF.

The chain combines TRBV27 with TRBJ2-7, with D perhaps TRBD1 (5 bases). In germline, CDR1 is MNHEY, CDR2 SMNVEV (reference sequence). With 5 bases removed from V and 2 bases from J, the gap between germline ends came to 19 bases. There are 16 residues in the CDR3. CDR3 DNA sequence: TGTGCCAGCAGTACCTCAGGGCTAACCGTCCCCTACGAGCAGTACTTC. This encodes CASSTSGLTVPYEQYF.

The V gene is TRBV6-5, the J gene TRBJ1-4, with 7 bases matching TRBD1. The V gene's germline CDR1 is MNHEY and CDR2 SVGAGI. With V trimmed by 5 bases and J by 0 bases, 3 bases remained unmatched. This CDR3 has 15 residues. This CDR3 is CASSVTGATNEKLFF. The CDR3 DNA is TGTGCCAGCAGTGTTACAGGGGCAACTAATGAAAAACTGTTTTTT.

The rearrangement links TRBV9 to TRBJ1-5; unclear D gene. CDR3 size: 11 residues. CDR1 is SGDLS, CDR2 YYNGEE, per germline. Trimming removed 5 bases from V and 4 bases from J, with 4 bases in between. As DNA, the CDR3 is TGTGCCAGCAGAATAAATCAGCCCCAGCATTTT. This translates into CASRINQPQHF.

About this clone itself: This CDR3 is also generated by other DNA sequences in the sample. This rearrangement joins TRBV2 to TRBJ1-1; 8 bases align to TRBD1. This CDR3 is built from 14 residues. J lost 0 bases, V lost 6 bases, and 3 bases had no gene match. CDR1 is SNHLY and CDR2 is FYNNEI in the germline V gene. The CDR3 DNA reads TGTGCCAGCAGACTCAGGGGGCTGAACACTGAAGCTTTCTTT. Its translation: CASRLRGLNTEAFF.

The gene calls are TRBV27 and TRBJ1-5; TRBD1 might be the D (6 bases). V was pared by 3 bases and J by 7 bases, with 16 bases between. The CDR3 is 15 amino acids. Germline loops: CDR1 MNHEY, CDR2 SMNVEV (reference sequence). The chain's CDR3 is CASSFGKTGGQPQHF. CDR3 DNA sequence: TGTGCCAGCAGTTTCGGTAAGACAGGAGGCCAGCCCCAGCATTTT.

The chain employs TRBV27 and TRBJ1-1; D gene uncertain. The CDR3 sequence is 13 residues long. CDR1 MNHEY and CDR2 SMNVEV come from the germline V gene (reference sequence). Trimming removed 0 bases at V and 3 bases at J, with 5 bases between. The CDR3 protein is CASSLSRYTEAFF. The CDR3 DNA sequence: TGTGCCAGCAGTTTATCGAGATACACTGAAGCTTTCTTT.

The chain couples TRBV5-1 to TRBJ2-1; 10 nucleotides align to TRBD2. From germline, CDR1 is SGHRS and CDR2 YFSETQ. V shed 5 bases, J shed 5 bases, and the junction held 7 bases outside the gene matches. The CDR3 runs 15 residues. Here the CDR3 DNA reads TGCGCCAGCAGGGCCTTTCTAGCGGGGGACAATGAGCAGTTCTTC. It codes for CASRAFLAGDNEQFF.

CDR3 nucleotide sequence: TGTGCCACCAGCAGAGGACAGGAGCTCACCTCTGGGGCCAACGTCCTGACTTTC. Residues: CATSRGQELTSGANVLTF. This chain connects TRBV15 to TRBJ2-6, with D possibly TRBD1 on 6 matching bases. V was pared by 1 base and J by 0 bases, with 13 bases between. Germline values: CDR1 LNHNV, CDR2 YYDKDF (reference sequence). The CDR3 is made up of 18 amino acids.

This chain connects TRBV28 to TRBJ1-5, with unresolved D. CDR1 is MDHEN, CDR2 SYDVKM, per germline. Trimming shortened V by 5 bases and J by 7 bases, and 18 bases separated the two germline ends. The CDR3 length is 15 residues. CDR3 in amino acids: CASSPYDTAGQPQHF. CDR3 DNA sequence: TGTGCCAGCAGTCCTTATGACACGGCAGGCCAGCCCCAGCATTTT. Using reference TRBV28 and TRBJ1-5 for the parts outside the CDR3, the full variable domain is DVKVTQSSRYLVKRTGEKVFLECVQDMDHENMFWYRQDPGLGLRLIYFSYDVKMKEKGDIPEGYSVSREKKERFSLILESASTNQTSMYLCASSPYDTAGQPQHFGDGTRLSIL.

The chain combines TRBV10-3 with TRBJ2-7; TRBD1 aligns across 11 bases. Per the germline V gene, CDR1 is ENHRY and CDR2 is SYGVKD. The J segment lost 4 bases and the V segment lost 10 bases, leaving 3 bases of the junction unmatched. The CDR3 is made up of 12 amino acids. The CDR3 DNA is TGTGCCACAGGGGACAGGGGGTACGAGCAGTACTTC. Translated, it gives CATGDRGYEQYF.

The chain couples TRBV7-9 to TRBJ2-7, with a tentative D call TRBD2 (5 bases). CDR3 length: 16 residues. Trimming left V 5 bases short and J 2 bases short, with 19 bases between. Germline V lookup: CDR1 SEHNR, CDR2 FQNEAQ (reference sequence). CDR3 coding DNA: TGTGCCAGCAGCCTGATTGGCGGGTTGGGGACCTACGAGCAGTACTTC. This sequence encodes CASSLIGGLGTYEQYF.

V is TRBV5-1 and J is TRBJ2-1, with D possibly TRBD2 on 8 matching bases. Germline CDR1 SGHRS, CDR2 YFSETQ. The CDR3 spans 16 residues. Trimming shortened V by 3 bases and J by 7 bases, and 20 bases separated the two germline ends. DNA for the CDR3: TGCGCCAGCAGCTCCGGACTAGCAGGGGGGGGGAATGAGCAGTTCTTC. Encoded protein: CASSSGLAGGGNEQFF.

V and J are TRBV18 and TRBJ2-7; D might be TRBD1 (5 bases). V lost 7 bases and J 0 bases, leaving 13 bases between the germline ends. Germline V CDR1 and CDR2: KGHSH, LQKENI. The CDR3 totals 14 residues. This chain's CDR3 is CASLETDTSYEQYF. The CDR3 nucleotides are TGTGCCAGCTTAGAGACAGATACCTCCTACGAGCAGTACTTC. The variable domain in full, completed from reference TRBV18 and TRBJ2-7, reads NAGVMQNPRHLVRRRGQEARLRCSPMKGHSHVYWYRQLPEEGLKFMVYLQKENIIDESGMPKERFSAEFPKEGPSILRIQQVVRGDSAAYFCASLETDTSYEQYFGPGTRLTVT.

The V call is TRBV6-5, the J call TRBJ1-2; 7 bases line up with TRBD1. CDR3 size: 14 residues. Unmatched junction bases numbered 8, after V lost 2 bases and J lost 8 bases. Germline assignment: CDR1 MNHEY and CDR2 SVGAGI. As DNA, the CDR3 is TGTGCCAGCAGTTACCTACAGGGGTTGGGAGGCTACACCTTC. It yields the protein CASSYLQGLGGYTF.

The V call is TRBV7-9, the J call TRBJ1-2; D gene unclear. The V gene lost 5 bases and the J gene lost 4 bases, with 14 bases spanning the gap. Germline loops: CDR1 SEHNR, CDR2 FQNEAQ (reference sequence). The CDR3 has 14 amino acids. The chain's CDR3 is CASSDKTASYGYTF. In DNA, the CDR3 is TGTGCCAGCAGCGACAAGACGGCCAGCTATGGCTACACCTTC.

The chain has TRBV2 and TRBJ2-1, with D perhaps TRBD2 (6 bases). CDR3 length: 13 amino acids. Trimming left V 8 bases short and J 9 bases short, with 17 bases between. The germline V gene has CDR1 SNHLY and CDR2 FYNNEI. CDR3 coding DNA: TGTGCCAGCGTTAGACTCCAGGAGGGTGAGCAGTTCTTC. It specifies CASVRLQEGEQFF. Combining the CDR3 with reference TRBV2 and TRBJ2-1 gives the whole variable domain EPEVTQTPSHQVTQMGQEVILRCVPISNHLYFYWYRQILGQKVEFLVSFYNNEISEKSEIFDDQFSVERPDGSNFTLKIRSTKLEDSAMYFCASVRLQEGEQFFGPGTRLTVL.

V and J are TRBV27 and TRBJ1-5, with a weak D call TRBD1 (5 bases). The CDR3 length is 15 residues. Trimming shortened V by 8 bases and J by 8 bases, and 22 bases separated the two germline ends. Germline V gene sequence: CDR1 MNHEY, CDR2 SMNVEV (reference sequence). CDR3 in DNA: TGTGCCAGCTTCCCTCGTGGGGCACCCGGTGAGCCCCAGCATTTT. Protein: CASFPRGAPGEPQHF.

The chain joins TRBV18 to TRBJ1-1, with D possibly being TRBD1 (5 bases). The V gene's germline CDR1 is KGHSH and CDR2 LQKENI. The CDR3 is 14 amino acids. Trimming stripped 4 bases from V and 5 bases from J, with 14 bases between. The CDR3 protein is CASSQRGGGTEAFF. The CDR3, as DNA: TGTGCCAGCTCACAACGTGGGGGAGGAACTGAAGCTTTCTTT.

This chain uses TRBV29-1 with TRBJ1-2; 9 nucleotides match TRBD1. CDR3 length: 14 residues. The germline V gene encodes CDR1 SQVTM and CDR2 ANQGSEA. Unmatched junction bases numbered 6, after V lost 5 bases and J lost 2 bases. Written as DNA, the CDR3 is TGCAGCGTTAACCGCGGACAGGGGAACTATGGCTACACCTTC. Translated: CSVNRGQGNYGYTF.

This clone appeared once. This chain links TRBV15 with TRBJ2-4; 9 bases match TRBD2. The CDR3 totals 18 residues. The ends lost 2 bases at V and 3 bases at J; junction bases unmatched: 11. Germline-derived CDR1 and CDR2 are LNHNV and YYDKDF (reference sequence). The DNA of the CDR3 is TGTGCCACCAGCAGATTAGCGGGAGAGGGGTTTGACAAAAACATTCAGTACTTC. Translating gives CATSRLAGEGFDKNIQYF.

V and J are TRBV27 and TRBJ1-2; 8 positions match TRBD1. Germline CDR1 MNHEY, CDR2 SMNVEV (reference sequence). J gave up 4 bases and V 10 bases, and 17 bases lay outside the gene matches. This CDR3 comprises 16 residues. CDR3 nucleotide sequence: TGTGCCACCCTTGTAAAAGGGACAGGAGTTTTCTATGGCTACACCTTC. It specifies CATLVKGTGVFYGYTF.